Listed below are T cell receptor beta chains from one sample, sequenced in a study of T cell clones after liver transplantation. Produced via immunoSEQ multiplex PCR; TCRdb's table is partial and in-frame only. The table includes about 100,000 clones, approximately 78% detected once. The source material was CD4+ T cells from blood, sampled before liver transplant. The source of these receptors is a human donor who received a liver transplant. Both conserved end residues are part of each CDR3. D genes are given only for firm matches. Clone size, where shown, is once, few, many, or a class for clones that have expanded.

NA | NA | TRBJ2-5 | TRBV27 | CASSPTGKETQYF | TGTGCCAGCAGCCCGACGGGGAAAGAGACCCAGTACTTC
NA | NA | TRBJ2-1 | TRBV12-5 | CASGLYLEQFF | TGTGCTAGTGGTTTGTATCTTGAGCAGTTCTTC
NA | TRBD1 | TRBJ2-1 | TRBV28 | CASSSGGKNEQFF | TGTGCCAGCAGTTCAGGGGGAAAAAATGAGCAGTTCTTC
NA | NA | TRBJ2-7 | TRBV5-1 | CASSPPTLGEQYF | TGCGCCAGCAGCCCCCCCACACTTGGCGAGCAGTACTTC
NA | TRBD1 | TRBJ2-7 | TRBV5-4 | CASSSISGQGTDEQYF | TGTGCCAGCAGCTCCATCTCGGGACAGGGGACCGACGAGCAGTACTTC
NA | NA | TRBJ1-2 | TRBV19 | CASSIVNIPHGYTF | TGTGCCAGTAGTATAGTGAACATCCCCCATGGCTACACCTTC
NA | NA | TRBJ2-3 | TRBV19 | CASVGAYTDTQYF | TGTGCCAGTGTCGGGGCTTACACAGATACGCAGTATTTT
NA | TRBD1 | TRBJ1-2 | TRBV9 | CASSETLQGTGYTF | TGTGCCAGCAGCGAAACCCTACAGGGGACCGGCTACACCTTC
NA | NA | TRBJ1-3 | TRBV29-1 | CSVRVPENTIYF | TGCAGCGTAAGGGTTCCCGAGAACACCATATATTTT
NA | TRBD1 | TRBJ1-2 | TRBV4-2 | CASSPGTGVGYGYTF | TGTGCCAGCAGCCCGGGGACAGGGGTTGGCTATGGCTACACCTTC
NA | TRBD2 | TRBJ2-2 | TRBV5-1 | CASSFTSGGAATGELFF | TGCGCCAGCAGCTTTACTAGCGGGGGGGCCGCCACCGGGGAGCTGTTTTTT
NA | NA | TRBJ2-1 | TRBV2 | CASGREHEQFF | TGTGCCAGCGGTAGGGAACATGAGCAGTTCTTC
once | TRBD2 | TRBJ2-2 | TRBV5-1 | CASSLALGLANTGELFF | TGCGCCAGCAGCTTGGCCCTTGGACTAGCTAACACCGGGGAGCTGTTTTTT
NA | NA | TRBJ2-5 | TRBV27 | CASSLGLRGGETQYF | TGTGCCAGCAGTTTAGGTCTCCGGGGTGGAGAGACCCAGTACTTC
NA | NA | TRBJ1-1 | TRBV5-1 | CASSLQTGSTEAFF | TGCGCCAGCAGCTTACAGACAGGTAGCACTGAAGCTTTCTTT
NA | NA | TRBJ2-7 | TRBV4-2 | CASSQPQGDYEQYF | TGTGCCAGCAGTCAACCCCAGGGTGACTACGAGCAGTACTTC
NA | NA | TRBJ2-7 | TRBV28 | CASREQSEQYF | TGTGCCAGCAGAGAACAGTCCGAGCAGTACTTC
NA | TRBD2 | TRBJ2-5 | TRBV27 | CASSYRLAGVGFQETQYF | TGTGCCAGCAGTTACCGACTAGCGGGAGTGGGCTTCCAAGAGACCCAGTACTTC
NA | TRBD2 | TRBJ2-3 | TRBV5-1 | CASSLALAGTDTQYF | TGCGCCAGCAGCTTGGCACTAGCGGGAACTGATACGCAGTATTTT
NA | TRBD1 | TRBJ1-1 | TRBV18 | CATSTGVAEAFF | TGTGCCACCTCGACAGGGGTGGCTGAAGCTTTCTTT
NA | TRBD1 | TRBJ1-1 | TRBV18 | CASSLDRGSEAFF | TGTGCCAGCTCTCTCGACAGGGGCTCTGAAGCTTTCTTT
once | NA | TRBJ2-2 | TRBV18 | CASSPLMVANTGELFF | TGTGCCAGCTCACCCCTGATGGTCGCGAACACCGGGGAGCTGTTTTTT
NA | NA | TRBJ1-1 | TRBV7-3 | CASSGKPNTEAFF | TGTGCCAGCAGCGGAAAACCGAACACTGAAGCTTTCTTT
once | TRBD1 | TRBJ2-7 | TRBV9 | CASSVTPGTVPYEQYF | TGTGCCAGCAGCGTTACCCCTGGGACAGTTCCCTACGAGCAGTACTTC
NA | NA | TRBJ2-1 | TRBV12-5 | CASGRYNEQFF | TGTGCTAGTGGCCGATACAATGAGCAGTTCTTC
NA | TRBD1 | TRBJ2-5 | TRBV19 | CASSSGGLVETQYF | TGTGCCAGTAGTTCAGGGGGCCTAGTAGAGACCCAGTACTTC
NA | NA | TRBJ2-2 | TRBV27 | CASRSAPYTGELFF | TGTGCCAGCCGCTCGGCACCTTACACCGGGGAGCTGTTTTTT